Following are 18 T cell receptor beta chains from one sample sequenced in a study of shared clonotypes between healthy human individuals. This table comes from immunoSEQ multiplex PCR, and its TCRdb copy is limited to in-frame clones, with some not included. The sample holds approximately 710,000 clones, less than 95% seen once. Sequenced input: memory CD8+ T cells from PBMCs. Subset given: CD45RO+ cells pooled with CCR7-negative TemRA cells. Receptor source: a man between 18 and 29 years old in good health. Some clones in this sample may be carry-over from other donors' samples.

This clone was observed once. The CDR3 bases are TGTGCCAGCAGCTTAGGGACTAGCGGGAGAGTAGGGGCCGGGGAGCTGTTTTTT. This translates into CASSLGTSGRVGAGELFF. J is TRBJ2-2 and V is TRBV7-3, with TRBD2 identical over 14 bases. V shed 2 bases and J 6 bases; nucleotides not matched to a gene: 8. The CDR3 totals 18 residues. Germline V gives CDR1 SGHTA, CDR2 FQGTGA.

This rearrangement joins TRBV7-9 to TRBJ2-2; D may correspond to TRBD1 or TRBD2 (5 bases each). Trimming removed 10 bases from V and 6 bases from J, with 21 bases in between. The CDR3 length is 15 residues. The germline V gene encodes CDR1 SEHNR and CDR2 FQNEAQ (reference sequence). This CDR3 reads CATATGTLRSGELFF. The CDR3 DNA follows: TGTGCCACCGCTACCGGGACGCTCCGTTCCGGGGAGCTGTTTTTT.

On this clone: The sample contains more than one DNA sequence encoding this CDR3. The V and J genes are TRBV28 and TRBJ1-1; D gene ambiguous. The CDR3 sequence is 13 residues long. From germline, CDR1 is MDHEN and CDR2 SYDVKM. The V gene lost 6 bases and the J gene lost 0 bases, with 8 bases spanning the gap. For the CDR3, the DNA is TGTGCCAGCAGCGGACGTATGAACACTGAAGCTTTCTTT. It specifies CASSGRMNTEAFF.

The chain uses TRBV27 and TRBJ1-4, with D possibly matching TRBD1 (5 bases). This CDR3 has 14 residues. The V gene lost 6 bases and the J gene lost 8 bases, with 16 bases spanning the gap. Per the germline V gene, CDR1 is MNHEY and CDR2 is SMNVEV (reference sequence). In nucleotides, the CDR3 is TGTGCCAGCAGCAAACAGGCGCACGGGGAAAAACTGTTTTTT. Protein product: CASSKQAHGEKLFF.

CDR3 amino acids: CASSFDIFRDSPLHF. CDR3 nucleotides: TGTGCCAGCAGTTTCGATATCTTCCGGGATTCACCCCTCCACTTT. The rearrangement uses TRBV6-5 and TRBJ1-6, with no clear D. This CDR3 is built from 15 residues. Trimming stripped 4 bases from V and 8 bases from J, with 15 bases between. Per the germline V gene, CDR1 is MNHEY and CDR2 is SVGAGI.

The chain recombines TRBV7-9 with TRBJ2-6; 8 nucleotides match TRBD1. The germline V gene encodes CDR1 SEHNR and CDR2 FQNEAQ (reference sequence). The CDR3 is 17 residues long. V lost 5 bases, J lost 0 bases, and 6 bases stayed unmatched. The CDR3 DNA sequence: TGTGCCAGCAGCCTTAGACAGGGGCCCTCTGGGGCCAACGTCCTGACTTTC. Protein product: CASSLRQGPSGANVLTF.

The chain has TRBV29-1 and TRBJ2-7; D remains ambiguous. V was trimmed by 7 bases and J by 5 bases, leaving 12 bases between them. This CDR3 has 11 amino acids. CDR1 is SQVTM and CDR2 is ANQGSEA in the germline V gene. The CDR3 nucleotides are TGCAGCGCCACAACTGGAAACGAGCAGTACTTC. Translated: CSATTGNEQYF.

This clone was found once. This sequence joins TRBV19 and TRBJ2-2; no definite D call. This CDR3 comprises 14 residues. CDR1 is LNHDA, CDR2 SQIVND, per germline (reference sequence). V dropped 0 bases and J dropped 6 bases, with 8 bases sitting between them. CDR3 coding DNA: TGTGCCAGTAGTATAGATTTAGAGGCCGGGGAGCTGTTTTTT. Its protein is CASSIDLEAGELFF.

The sample holds one count of this clone. The chain joins TRBV5-1 to TRBJ2-5; 10 bases map to TRBD1. After removal of 0 bases from V and 3 bases from J, the junction contained 8 bases not matched to a gene. CDR3 length: 17 amino acids. CDR1 is SGHRS and CDR2 is YFSETQ in the germline V gene. For the CDR3, the DNA is TGCGCCAGCAGCTTGGGAACTCCTGGGACAGGGGAAGAGACCCAGTACTTC. It translates to CASSLGTPGTGEETQYF.

This clone occurred once. V gene TRBV27 combines with J gene TRBJ1-2; a possible D gene is TRBD1 (5 bases). V lost 5 bases, J lost 1 base, and 20 bases lay in between. The CDR3 is 17 amino acids. CDR1 and CDR2 (germline): MNHEY, SMNVEV (reference sequence). The CDR3 region is CASSVQAPEDFNYGYTF. The CDR3 DNA reads TGTGCCAGCAGTGTACAGGCCCCGGAGGACTTTAACTATGGCTACACCTTC.

This clone has only one observation. V is TRBV5-1 and J is TRBJ1-3, with 7 bases lining up with TRBD1. V lost 0 bases to trimming and J lost 4 bases; unmatched junction nucleotides: 7. This CDR3 is 16 amino acids long. Germline-derived CDR1 and CDR2 are SGHRS and YFSETQ. As DNA, the CDR3 is TGCGCCAGCAGCTTGGGACAGGGCCTAAAGGGAAACACCATATATTTT. The encoded protein is CASSLGQGLKGNTIYF.

The chain has TRBV29-1 and TRBJ2-5; 8 nucleotides line up with TRBD1. TRBJ2-7 explains the end of the DNA better; the J call may be wrong. The CDR3 length is 13 residues. CDR1 SQVTM and CDR2 ANQGSEA come from the germline V gene. The CDR3 bases are TGCAGCGTTGTGCCAGGGGGCTTGTACGAGCAGTACTTC. Its translation is CSVVPGGLYEQYF.

A few counts support this clone. Distinct nucleotide sequences in the sample also encode this CDR3. The chain employs TRBV6-5 and TRBJ2-7; TRBD2 is a possible D gene (6 bases). V was pared by 0 bases and J by 0 bases, with 9 bases between. From germline, CDR1 is MNHEY and CDR2 SVGAGI. The CDR3 totals 15 residues. The CDR3 here is CASSYSSGSSYEQYF. In nucleotides, the CDR3 is TGTGCCAGCAGTTACTCTAGCGGTAGCTCCTACGAGCAGTACTTC.

The chain joins TRBV7-3 to TRBJ1-2; possible D gene TRBD1, 6 bases. Trimming left V 1 base short and J 8 bases short, with 20 bases between. The CDR3 consists of 16 residues. Germline assignment: CDR1 SGHTA and CDR2 FQGTGA. CDR3 sequence: CASSLNQGPLGVGYTF. The CDR3 coding sequence is TGTGCCAGCAGCTTAAACCAGGGGCCGCTTGGAGTGGGCTACACCTTC. The full variable domain, rest sourced from reference TRBV7-3 and TRBJ1-2, is GAGVSQTPSNKVTEKGKYVELRCDPISGHTALYWYRQSLGQGPEFLIYFQGTGAADDSGLPNDRFFAVRPEGSVSTLKIQRTERGDSAVYLCASSLNQGPLGVGYTFGSGTRLTVV.

The rearrangement joins TRBV2 to TRBJ2-1; TRBD2 matches 16 bases. Germline-derived CDR1 and CDR2 are SNHLY and FYNNEI. Trimming took 7 bases from V and 8 from J; bases not matched to a gene: 14. The CDR3 sequence is 18 residues long. CDR3 in amino acids: CASKGTSGRGLAFDEQFF. CDR3 nucleotide sequence: TGTGCCAGCAAAGGGACTAGCGGGAGGGGGTTGGCCTTCGATGAGCAGTTCTTC. The full variable domain, rest sourced from reference TRBV2 and TRBJ2-1, is EPEVTQTPSHQVTQMGQEVILRCVPISNHLYFYWYRQILGQKVEFLVSFYNNEISEKSEIFDDQFSVERPDGSNFTLKIRSTKLEDSAMYFCASKGTSGRGLAFDEQFFGPGTRLTVL.

The genes are TRBV14 and TRBJ2-3; D tentatively reads TRBD1 or TRBD2 (5 bases each). The CDR3 sequence is 17 residues long. Germline V gives CDR1 SGHDN, CDR2 FVKESK. Trimming shortened V by 4 bases and J by 6 bases, and 23 bases separated the two germline ends. CDR3 protein: CASSPVVVGPRWDTQYF. Here the CDR3 DNA reads TGTGCCAGCAGCCCCGTTGTTGTGGGACCCCGATGGGATACGCAGTATTTT.

The rearrangement joins TRBV5-6 to TRBJ2-3; 7 nucleotides line up with TRBD2. Trimming removed 4 bases from V and 4 bases from J; junction bases left unmatched: 12. Germline CDR1 reads SGHDT; CDR2 reads YYEEEE. The CDR3 sequence is 16 residues long. For the CDR3, the DNA is TGTGCCAGCAGCCCTAACGGTGGACGGGAGGCAGATACGCAGTATTTT. Encoded protein: CASSPNGGREADTQYF.

V is TRBV7-9 and J is TRBJ1-1; D remains unclear. The CDR3 is made up of 12 amino acids. The V end lost 1 base, the J end lost 7 bases, and 7 bases lay between the germline ends. The germline gives CDR1 SEHNR, CDR2 FQNEAQ (reference sequence). As DNA, the CDR3 is TGTGCCAGCAGCTTAGGGGAGATTGAAGCTTTCTTT. Translating it yields CASSLGEIEAFF.